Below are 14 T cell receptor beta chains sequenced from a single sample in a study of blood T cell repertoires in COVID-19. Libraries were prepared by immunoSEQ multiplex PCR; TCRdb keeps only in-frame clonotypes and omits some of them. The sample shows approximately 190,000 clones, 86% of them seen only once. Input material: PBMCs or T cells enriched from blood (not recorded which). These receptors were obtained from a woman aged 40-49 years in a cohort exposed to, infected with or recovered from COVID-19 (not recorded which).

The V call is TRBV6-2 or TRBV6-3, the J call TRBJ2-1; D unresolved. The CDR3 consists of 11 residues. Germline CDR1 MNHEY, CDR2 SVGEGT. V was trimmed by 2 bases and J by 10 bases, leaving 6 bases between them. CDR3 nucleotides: TGTGCCAGCAGTTACCCCGGGGAGCAGTTCTTC. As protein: CASSYPGEQFF.

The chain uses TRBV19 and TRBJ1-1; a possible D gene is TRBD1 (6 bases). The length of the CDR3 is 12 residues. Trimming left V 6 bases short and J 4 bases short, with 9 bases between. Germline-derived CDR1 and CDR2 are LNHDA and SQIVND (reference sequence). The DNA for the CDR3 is TGTGCCAGTAGCCCAGGGGCCACTGAAGCTTTCTTT. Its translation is CASSPGATEAFF.

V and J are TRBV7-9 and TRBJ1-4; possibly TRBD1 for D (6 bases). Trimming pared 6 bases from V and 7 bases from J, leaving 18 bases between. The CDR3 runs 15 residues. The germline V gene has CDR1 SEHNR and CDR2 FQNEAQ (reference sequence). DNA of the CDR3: TGTGCCAGCAGGGGGAAACAGGGTCCCCGTGAAAAACTGTTTTTT. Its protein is CASRGKQGPREKLFF.

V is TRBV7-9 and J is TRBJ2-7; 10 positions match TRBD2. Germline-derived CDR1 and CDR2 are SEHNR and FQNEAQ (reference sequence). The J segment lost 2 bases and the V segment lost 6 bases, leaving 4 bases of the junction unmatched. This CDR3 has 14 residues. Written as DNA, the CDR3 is TGTGCCAGCAGTTCCGGGACTAGCGCCTACGAGCAGTACTTC. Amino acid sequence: CASSSGTSAYEQYF. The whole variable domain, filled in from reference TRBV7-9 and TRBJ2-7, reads DTGVSQNPRHKITKRGQNVTFRCDPISEHNRLYWYRQTLGQGPEFLTYFQNEAQLEKSRLLSDRFSAERPKGSFSTLEIQRTEQGDSAMYLCASSSGTSAYEQYFGPGTRLTVT.

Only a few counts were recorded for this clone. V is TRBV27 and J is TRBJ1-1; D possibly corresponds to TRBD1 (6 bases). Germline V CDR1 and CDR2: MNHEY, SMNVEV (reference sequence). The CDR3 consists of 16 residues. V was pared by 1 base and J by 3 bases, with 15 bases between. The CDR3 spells CASSLWVGQGHTEAFF. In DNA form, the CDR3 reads TGTGCCAGCAGTTTATGGGTCGGGCAGGGGCACACTGAAGCTTTCTTT.

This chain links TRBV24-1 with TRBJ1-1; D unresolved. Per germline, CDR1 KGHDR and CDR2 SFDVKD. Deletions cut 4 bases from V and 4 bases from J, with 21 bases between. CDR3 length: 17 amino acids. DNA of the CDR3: TGTGCCACCAGTGACCCCGAGGAGGGAACAGAGGTCACTGAAGCTTTCTTT. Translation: CATSDPEEGTEVTEAFF.

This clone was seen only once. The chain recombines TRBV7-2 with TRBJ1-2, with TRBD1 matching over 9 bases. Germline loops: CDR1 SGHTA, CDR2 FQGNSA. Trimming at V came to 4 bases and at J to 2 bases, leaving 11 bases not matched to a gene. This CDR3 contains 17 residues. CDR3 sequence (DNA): TGTGCCAGCAGCTCTATCCGGGACAGGGTGGGCAACTATGGCTACACCTTC. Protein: CASSSIRDRVGNYGYTF.

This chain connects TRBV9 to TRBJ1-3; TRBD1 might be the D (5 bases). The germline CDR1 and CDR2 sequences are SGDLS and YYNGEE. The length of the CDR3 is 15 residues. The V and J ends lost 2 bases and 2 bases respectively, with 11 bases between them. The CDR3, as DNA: TGTGCCAGCAGCGTCGACCAGGGTGCTGGAAACACCATATATTTT. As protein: CASSVDQGAGNTIYF.

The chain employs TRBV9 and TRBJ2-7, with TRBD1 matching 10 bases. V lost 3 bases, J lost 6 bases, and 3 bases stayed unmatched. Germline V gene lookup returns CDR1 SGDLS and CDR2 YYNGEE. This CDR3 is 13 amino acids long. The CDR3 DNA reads TGTGCCAGCAGCGCGGGACAGGGGAGCGAGCAGTACTTC. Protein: CASSAGQGSEQYF.

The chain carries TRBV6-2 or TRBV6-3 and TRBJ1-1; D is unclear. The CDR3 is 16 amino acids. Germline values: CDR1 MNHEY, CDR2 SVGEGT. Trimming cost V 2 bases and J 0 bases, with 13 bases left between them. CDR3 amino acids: CASSYDTVKMNTEAFF. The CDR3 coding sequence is TGTGCCAGCAGTTACGATACAGTAAAAATGAACACTGAAGCTTTCTTT.

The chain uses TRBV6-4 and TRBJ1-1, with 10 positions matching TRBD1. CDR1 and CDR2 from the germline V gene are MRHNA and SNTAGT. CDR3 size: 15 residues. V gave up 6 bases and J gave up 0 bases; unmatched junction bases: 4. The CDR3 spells CASSGGQGMNTEAFF. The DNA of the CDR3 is TGTGCCAGCAGCGGGGGACAGGGGATGAACACTGAAGCTTTCTTT.

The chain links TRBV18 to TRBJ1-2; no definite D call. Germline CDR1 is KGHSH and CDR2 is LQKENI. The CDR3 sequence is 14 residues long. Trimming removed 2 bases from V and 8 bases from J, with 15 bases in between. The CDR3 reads CASSPTLDKPGYTF. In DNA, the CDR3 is TGTGCCAGCTCACCAACTCTCGACAAACCGGGCTACACCTTC.

This chain's CDR3 is CASSLALAGPWEQYF. The CDR3 region has the DNA TGCGCCAGCAGCTTGGCGCTAGCGGGCCCATGGGAGCAGTACTTC. This chain connects TRBV5-1 to TRBJ2-7; 8 positions agree with TRBD2. CDR1 and CDR2 from the germline V gene are SGHRS and YFSETQ. The CDR3 spans 15 residues. Germline trimming cut 0 bases from V and 7 bases from J; bases unmatched to any gene: 9.

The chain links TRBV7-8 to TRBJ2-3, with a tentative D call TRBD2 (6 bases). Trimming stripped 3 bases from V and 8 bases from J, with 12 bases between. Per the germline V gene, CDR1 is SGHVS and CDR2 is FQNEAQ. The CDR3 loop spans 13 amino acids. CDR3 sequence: CASSFSLAATQYF. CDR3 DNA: TGTGCCAGCAGCTTTTCACTAGCAGCTACGCAGTATTTT.